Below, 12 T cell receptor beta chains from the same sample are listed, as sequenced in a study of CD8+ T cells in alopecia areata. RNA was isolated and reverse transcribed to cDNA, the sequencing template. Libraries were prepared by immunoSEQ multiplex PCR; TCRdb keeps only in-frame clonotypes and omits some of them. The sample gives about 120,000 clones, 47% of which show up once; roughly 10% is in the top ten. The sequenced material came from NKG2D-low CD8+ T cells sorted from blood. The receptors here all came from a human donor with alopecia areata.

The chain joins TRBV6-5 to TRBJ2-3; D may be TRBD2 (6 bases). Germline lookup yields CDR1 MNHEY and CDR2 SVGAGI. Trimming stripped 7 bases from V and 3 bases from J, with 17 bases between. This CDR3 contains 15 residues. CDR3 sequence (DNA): TGTGCCAGCACCTGGGGCGCGGCGGGGACAGATACGCAGTATTTT. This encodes CASTWGAAGTDTQYF.

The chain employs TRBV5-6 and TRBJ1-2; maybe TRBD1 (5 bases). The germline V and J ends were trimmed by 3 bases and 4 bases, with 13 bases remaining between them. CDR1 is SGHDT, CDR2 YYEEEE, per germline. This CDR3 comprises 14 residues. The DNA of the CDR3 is TGTGCCAGCAGCTCCCCGACAGTTAGCTATGGCTACACCTTC. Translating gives CASSSPTVSYGYTF.

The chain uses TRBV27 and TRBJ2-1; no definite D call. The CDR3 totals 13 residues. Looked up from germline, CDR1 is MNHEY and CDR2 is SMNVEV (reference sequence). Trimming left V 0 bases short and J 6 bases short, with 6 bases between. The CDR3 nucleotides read TGTGCCAGCAGTTTATCGGCTGGCAATGAGCAGTTCTTC. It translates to CASSLSAGNEQFF.

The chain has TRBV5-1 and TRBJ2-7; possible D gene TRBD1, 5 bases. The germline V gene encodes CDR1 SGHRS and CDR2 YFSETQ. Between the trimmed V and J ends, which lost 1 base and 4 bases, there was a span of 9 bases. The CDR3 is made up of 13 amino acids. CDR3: CASSLSPGYEQYF. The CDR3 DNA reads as TGCGCCAGCAGCTTGTCTCCAGGGTACGAGCAGTACTTC. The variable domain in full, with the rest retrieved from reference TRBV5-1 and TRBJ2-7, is KAGVTQTPRYLIKTRGQQVTLSCSPISGHRSVSWYQQTPGQGLQFLFEYFSETQRNKGNFPGRFSGRQFSNSRSEMNVSTLELGDSALYLCASSLSPGYEQYFGPGTRLTVT.

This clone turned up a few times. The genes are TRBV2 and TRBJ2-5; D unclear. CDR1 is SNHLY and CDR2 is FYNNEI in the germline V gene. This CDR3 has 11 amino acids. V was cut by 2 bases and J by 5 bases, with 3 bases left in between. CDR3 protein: CASSESETQYF. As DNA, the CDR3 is TGTGCCAGCAGTGAATCGGAGACCCAGTACTTC.

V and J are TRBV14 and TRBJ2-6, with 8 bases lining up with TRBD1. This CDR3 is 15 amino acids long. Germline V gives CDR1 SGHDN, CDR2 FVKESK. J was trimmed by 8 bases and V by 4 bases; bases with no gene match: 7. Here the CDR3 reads CASSRGTGRTNVLTF. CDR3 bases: TGTGCCAGCAGCCGTGGGACAGGTCGAACCAACGTCCTGACTTTC.

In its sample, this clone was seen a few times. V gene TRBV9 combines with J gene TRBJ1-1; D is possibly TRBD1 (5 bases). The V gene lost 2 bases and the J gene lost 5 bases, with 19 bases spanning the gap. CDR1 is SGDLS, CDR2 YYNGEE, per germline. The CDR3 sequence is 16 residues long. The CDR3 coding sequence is TGTGCCAGCAGCGTGGGAGGGGATCATGATTTTACTGAAGCTTTCTTT. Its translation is CASSVGGDHDFTEAFF. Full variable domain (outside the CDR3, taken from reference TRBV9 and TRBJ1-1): DSGVTQTPKHLITATGQRVTLRCSPRSGDLSVYWYQQSLDQGLQFLIQYYNGEERAKGNILERFSAQQFPDLHSELNLSSLELGDSALYFCASSVGGDHDFTEAFFGQGTRLTVV.

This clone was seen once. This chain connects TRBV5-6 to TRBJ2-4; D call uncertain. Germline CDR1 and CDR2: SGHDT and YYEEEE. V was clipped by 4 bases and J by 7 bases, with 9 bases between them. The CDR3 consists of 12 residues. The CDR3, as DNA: TGTGCCAGCAGCCCCGGCGGTAACATTCAGTACTTC. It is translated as CASSPGGNIQYF. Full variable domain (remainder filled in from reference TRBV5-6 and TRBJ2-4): DAGVTQSPTHLIKTRGQQVTLRCSPKSGHDTVSWYQQALGQGPQFIFQYYEEEERQRGNFPDRFSGHQFPNYSSELNVNALLLGDSALYLCASSPGGNIQYFGAGTRLSVL.

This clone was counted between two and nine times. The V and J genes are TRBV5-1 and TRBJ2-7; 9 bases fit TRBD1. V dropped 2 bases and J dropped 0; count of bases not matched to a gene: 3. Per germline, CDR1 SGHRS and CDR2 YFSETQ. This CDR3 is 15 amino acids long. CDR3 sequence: CASSFGTGISYEQYF. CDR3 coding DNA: TGCGCCAGCAGCTTCGGGACAGGGATCTCCTACGAGCAGTACTTC.

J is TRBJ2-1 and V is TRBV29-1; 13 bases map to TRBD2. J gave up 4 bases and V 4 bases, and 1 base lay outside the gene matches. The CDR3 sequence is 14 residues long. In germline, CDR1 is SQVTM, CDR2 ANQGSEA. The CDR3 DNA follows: TGCAGCGTTGGGACTAGCGGGGGTTACAATGAGCAGTTCTTC. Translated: CSVGTSGGYNEQFF.

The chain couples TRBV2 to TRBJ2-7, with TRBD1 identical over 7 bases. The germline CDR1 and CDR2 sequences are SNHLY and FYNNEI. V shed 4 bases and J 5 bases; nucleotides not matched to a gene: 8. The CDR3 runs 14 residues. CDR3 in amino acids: CASSVGDSKHEQYF. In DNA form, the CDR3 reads TGTGCCAGCAGTGTTGGGGACAGTAAACACGAGCAGTACTTC.

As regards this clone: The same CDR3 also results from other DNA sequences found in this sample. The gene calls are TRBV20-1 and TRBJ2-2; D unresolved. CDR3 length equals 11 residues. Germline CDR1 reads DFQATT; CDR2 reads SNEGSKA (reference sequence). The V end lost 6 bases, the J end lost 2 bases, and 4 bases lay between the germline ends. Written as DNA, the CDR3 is TGCAGTGCCCCAAACACCGGGGAGCTGTTTTTT. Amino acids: CSAPNTGELFF.